A selection of T cell receptor beta chains follows, all from one sample in a study of cytomegalovirus exposure and HLA in healthy donors. Repertoires were generated with immunoSEQ multiplex PCR, while TCRdb's copy carries only in-frame clones and drops some. Among under 150,000 clones listed, about four fifths were seen once. Sample: PBMCs. These receptor sequences come from a male donor in good health and CMV-seronegative. The CDR3 runs from the conserved cysteine through the conserved F or W. Each record gives: D gene, V gene, clone size, J gene, CDR3 DNA, CDR3 protein. A D gene is named only where the DNA matches it firmly. Rows give clone size only sometimes, using once, few, many, or a class for an expanded clone.

>TRBD2|TRBV4-1|NA|TRBJ2-2
TGCGCCAGCAGCCTGGCAGCGGGGCCAATCAACACCGGGGAGCTGTTTTTT
CASSLAAGPINTGELFF
>NA|TRBV4-1|NA|TRBJ1-5
TGCGCCAGCAGCCAAGATTCAGGGTCTTATAGCAATCAGCCCCAGCATTTT
CASSQDSGSYSNQPQHF
>TRBD1|TRBV6-5|few|TRBJ1-6
TGTGCCAGCAGTTCCTTGGGACAGGGCCTCCACTTT
CASSSLGQGLHF
>TRBD2|TRBV11-1|once|TRBJ2-7
TGTGCCAGCAGCCCTAGAGCGGGAGGAGGTTGGGAGCAGTACTTC
CASSPRAGGGWEQYF
>NA|TRBV6-4|once|TRBJ1-1
TGTGCCAGCAGTTTCAGAAGGAACACTGAAGCTTTCTTT
CASSFRRNTEAFF
>NA|TRBV21-1|NA|TRBJ2-7
TGTGCCAGCAGCAACGATCAAGCGGGACAATCCTACGAGCAGTACTTC
CASSNDQAGQSYEQYF
>TRBD1|TRBV5-1|NA|TRBJ1-2
TGCGCCAGCAGCGTACAGGGGGTTGGCTACACCTTC
CASSVQGVGYTF
>NA|TRBV6-5|few|TRBJ1-3
TGTGCCAGCAGCCCGCCCGCGGGGGCTGGAAACACCATATATTTT
CASSPPAGAGNTIYF
>TRBD2|TRBV11-3|NA|TRBJ2-1
TGTGCCAGCAGCAGCGACGCACTAGCGGGAGTTAGAGAGCAGTTCTTC
CASSSDALAGVREQFF
>TRBD2|TRBV6-7|NA|TRBJ2-7
TGTGCCAGCAGTTACCACGGACTAGCGGATAACGCCCACTCCTACGAGCAGTACTTC
CASSYHGLADNAHSYEQYF
>NA|TRBV15|once|TRBJ2-2
TGTGCCACCAGCAGAGCAATCGGGGTATCCACCGGGGAGCTGTTTTTT
CATSRAIGVSTGELFF
>TRBD1|TRBV7-8|NA|TRBJ1-2
TGTGCCAGCAACCGGGACAGGGGGCGAGAAATCTATGGCTACACCTTC
CASNRDRGREIYGYTF
>TRBD1|TRBV30|NA|TRBJ2-1
TGTGCCTGGAGGGTAGGCTGGACAGGGGGCCCTGAGGTCTTC
CAWRVGWTGGPEVF
>NA|TRBV27|NA|TRBJ1-1
TGTGCCAGCAGAAGACAGCCTATGAACACTGAAGCTTTCTTT
CASRRQPMNTEAFF
>TRBD2|TRBV4-1|NA|TRBJ2-7
TGCGCCAGCAGCCAAGTAGCGGGGGGCTCCTACGAGCAGTACTTC
CASSQVAGGSYEQYF
>TRBD2|TRBV7-3|NA|TRBJ2-3
TGTGCCAGCAGCTTTGGCGGACTAGCGGGAGATGACACAGATACGCAGTATTTT
CASSFGGLAGDDTDTQYF
>TRBD2|TRBV4-1|few|TRBJ2-5
TGCGCCAGCAGCCAACTCGGACTAGCGGGCGAGACCCAGTACTTC
CASSQLGLAGETQYF
>NA|TRBV25-1|NA|TRBJ2-3
TGTGCCAGCAGTGAGTCGGTTTTGGGGAGCGGAGATACGCAGTATTTT
CASSESVLGSGDTQYF
>NA|TRBV5-6|NA|TRBJ2-1
TGTGCCAGCAGCTTATCTGTCAGGGGTTTAAGAAATGAGCAGTTCTTC
CASSLSVRGLRNEQFF
>TRBD2|TRBV4-3|NA|TRBJ2-7
TGCGCCAGCAGCTCCTCTTGGGGGGGGTACGAGCAGTACTTC
CASSSSWGGYEQYF
>TRBD1|TRBV5-4|NA|TRBJ2-5
TGTGCCAGCAGCTCAAGGGACAGGGGCCAAGAGACCCAGTACTTC
CASSSRDRGQETQYF
>NA|TRBV6-1|NA|TRBJ1-1
TGTGCCAGCAGCCAACTAGGACAGATATACACTGAAGCTTTCTTT
CASSQLGQIYTEAFF
>TRBD2|TRBV9|NA|TRBJ2-5
TGTGCCAGCAGCTCGGGACTAGCGGGGGGCCAAGAGACCCAGTACTTC
CASSSGLAGGQETQYF
>NA|TRBV27|NA|TRBJ2-6
TGTGCCAGCAGTTTATACTCAGTTGCAGGGGACCTGACTTTC
CASSLYSVAGDLTF
>NA|TRBV7-2|few|TRBJ2-7
TGTGCCAGCAGCTATCGACTAGGGAACTACGAGCAGTACTTC
CASSYRLGNYEQYF
>NA|TRBV7-9|once|TRBJ1-6
TGTGCCAGCAGCGTCGGGTGGGTCCTTCTCCACTTT
CASSVGWVLLHF
>NA|TRBV18|NA|TRBJ1-2
TGTGCCAGCTCACCGGGACTATCGCAATATGGCTACACCTTC
CASSPGLSQYGYTF
>NA|TRBV10-3|NA|TRBJ1-1
TGTGCCATCAGTAGATCAGTTTTGAACACTGAAGCTTTCTTT
CAISRSVLNTEAFF
>TRBD2|TRBV6-1|NA|TRBJ2-1
TGTGCCAGCAGTGAAGCGGTTCCGGGACTAGCGGGGCCGGGCGGGAATGAGCAGTTCTTC
CASSEAVPGLAGPGGNEQFF
>NA|TRBV19|NA|TRBJ1-1
TGTGCCAGTAGGACCCGTAGGGGATATAACACTGAAGCTTTCTTT
CASRTRRGYNTEAFF
>NA|TRBV25-1|few|TRBJ1-1
TGTGCCAGCAGGGCACATCCGAACACTGAAGCTTTCTTT
CASRAHPNTEAFF